This TCR beta chain derives from a study of blood T cell repertoires in COVID-19. Looking at the study overall: Nucleic acid was either cDNA or gDNA, and it came from T cells, B-cell-depleted T cells, or PBMCs.

Repertoires were generated with immunoSEQ multiplex PCR, while TCRdb's copy carries only in-frame clones and drops some. The table lists a few hundred thousand clones, roughly four fifths of them singletons. The sequencing input was peripheral blood. The TCR was taken from a woman of 80 years or more with COVID-19, enrolled during active disease.

CDR3 nucleotide sequence: TGTGCCAGCAGTGAAACGTTGACCACAGGATCTAATGAAAAACTGTTTTTT. It is translated as CASSETLTTGSNEKLFF. The chain uses TRBV2 and TRBJ1-4, with D maybe TRBD1 (5 bases). The CDR3 has 17 amino acids. Trimming took off 2 bases at V and 3 bases at J, with 16 bases between the two ends. In germline, CDR1 is SNHLY, CDR2 FYNNEI.